Shown below are 9 T cell receptor beta chains from a single sample sequenced in a study of T cells in localized non-small cell lung cancer. Method: immunoSEQ multiplex PCR; TCRdb's copy keeps in-frame clones and lacks some. Of some 960 clones in the sample, 31% are singletons; the top ten hold about 25%. The sequences come from normal lung tissue next to the tumor, collected before any cancer treatment. The receptors were sampled from a male donor aged 60 or over with stage II lung adenocarcinoma.

The chain carries TRBV5-1 and TRBJ2-4; D gene unclear. There are 16 residues in the CDR3. The V end lost 2 bases, the J end lost 3 bases, and 15 bases lay between the germline ends. The germline V gene has CDR1 SGHRS and CDR2 YFSETQ. In DNA, the CDR3 is TGCGCCAGCAGCTTTATCCCCGGATCCTACAAAAACATTCAGTACTTC. It specifies CASSFIPGSYKNIQYF.

The rearrangement links TRBV6-8 to TRBJ2-3; a weak D match, TRBD2 (6 bases). V was trimmed by 5 bases and J by 4 bases, leaving 13 bases between them. CDR1 is MNHGY, CDR2 SAAAGT, per germline. This CDR3 contains 14 residues. The CDR3 sequence: CASSDFRESDTQYF. In DNA form, the CDR3 reads TGTGCCAGCAGTGACTTCCGGGAGTCAGATACGCAGTATTTT.

Judged by abundance, this clone is medium-sized. The chain recombines TRBV11-3 with TRBJ2-7; a possible D gene is TRBD2 (5 bases). Germline lookup yields CDR1 SGHNT and CDR2 YENEEA. The CDR3 sequence is 15 residues long. V gave up 2 bases and J gave up 5 bases, with 16 bases separating them. CDR3: CASSLTGNLLDEQYF. The CDR3 coding sequence is TGTGCCAGCAGCTTAACCGGGAACCTTTTAGACGAGCAGTACTTC.

The chain joins TRBV18 to TRBJ1-2; D is possibly TRBD1 (6 bases). Germline V lookup: CDR1 KGHSH, CDR2 LQKENI. V dropped 2 bases and J dropped 3 bases, with 13 bases sitting between them. CDR3 length: 15 residues. In nucleotides, the CDR3 is TGTGCCAGCTCACCAAAGCAGACAGGAGACTATGGCTACACCTTC. This translates into CASSPKQTGDYGYTF.

This clone was picked up a small number of times. The V and J genes are TRBV11-3 and TRBJ2-1; TRBD2 agrees at 8 bases. Trimming at V came to 5 bases and at J to 6 bases, leaving 9 bases not matched to a gene. The germline V gene has CDR1 SGHNT and CDR2 YENEEA. The CDR3 consists of 15 residues. CDR3 in DNA: TGTGCCAGCAGCCGAGGCGGGGGGACGGGCAATGAGCAGTTCTTC. Translation gives CASSRGGGTGNEQFF.

This chain links TRBV18 with TRBJ2-7, with D possibly matching TRBD1 (6 bases). This CDR3 has 16 amino acids. The ends were cut back, 4 bases at V and 2 bases at J, with 18 bases in the middle. Germline V lookup: CDR1 KGHSH, CDR2 LQKENI. The CDR3 region is CASSRGSAGQTYEQYF. CDR3 coding DNA: TGTGCCAGCTCACGAGGATCGGCTGGACAGACCTACGAGCAGTACTTC.

The rearrangement links TRBV11-3 to TRBJ1-4, with D hard to call. CDR3 length: 16 amino acids. The V end was cut by 1 base, the J end by 6 bases, with 15 bases between. Germline lookup yields CDR1 SGHNT and CDR2 YENEEA. CDR3 region: CASSLGKNPKDEKLFF. CDR3 in DNA: TGTGCCAGCAGCTTAGGTAAAAACCCAAAGGATGAAAAACTGTTTTTT. Based on the CDR3 plus reference TRBV11-3 and TRBJ1-4, the full variable domain is EAGVVQSPRYKIIEKKQPVAFWCNPISGHNTLYWYLQNLGQGPELLIRYENEEAVDDSQLPKDRFSAERLKGVDSTLKIQPAELGDSAVYLCASSLGKNPKDEKLFFGSGTQLSVL.

DNA for the CDR3: TGTGCCAGCAGATCCCGCAGGGACACTGAAGCTTTCTTT. It translates to CASRSRRDTEAFF. The chain is built from TRBV6-8 and TRBJ1-1; weak D call: TRBD1 (5 bases). The CDR3 is made up of 13 amino acids. CDR1 and CDR2 (germline): MNHGY, SAAAGT. V was cut by 6 bases and J by 3 bases, with 11 bases left in between.

With regard to this clone: At one end, the junction sequence differs from germline, possibly due to a read error. The chain joins TRBV6-8 to TRBJ2-2; D not resolved. This CDR3 spans 13 amino acids. Germline V gene lookup returns CDR1 MNHGY and CDR2 SAAAGT. CDR3: CASSDSETGELFF. The CDR3 nucleotides are TGTGCCAGCAGTGACTCGGAGACCGGGGAGCTGTTTTTT.